The 4 T cell receptor beta chains below were found in one sample sequenced in a study of CD8 T cells in Susac syndrome. When the RNA was reverse transcribed, random hexamers were used with an input of roughly 0.45 to 1 ug. From the immunoSEQ multiplex PCR reads, TCRdb called clonotypes with MiXCR, one entry per CDR3 protein. The sample lists about 280,000 distinct CDR3 sequences, 70% to 90% occurring once. The material sequenced was CD8+ T cells from PBMCs. These receptors came from a human donor with multiple sclerosis.

CDR3 bases: TGCAGCGCACAGGGGGCCGAGGGCTACGAGCAGTACTTC. This sequence encodes CSAQGAEGYEQYF. This chain joins TRBV29-1 and TRBJ2-7; 9 nucleotides line up with TRBD1. The CDR3 has 13 residues. The V gene's germline CDR1 is SQVTM and CDR2 ANQGSEA. V lost 7 bases to trimming and J lost 3 bases; unmatched junction nucleotides: 7.

The V and J genes are TRBV12-3 or TRBV12-4 and TRBJ2-7; 12 bases are a match to TRBD2. The CDR3 extends over 17 amino acids. With 6 bases clipped from V and 3 bases from J, the junction kept 12 bases outside the gene matches. The CDR3 reads CASSTGLAGWGNYEQYF. In DNA, the CDR3 is TGTGCCAGCAGCACGGGACTAGCGGGCTGGGGCAACTACGAGCAGTACTTC.

The chain combines TRBV28 with TRBJ2-4; TRBD1 is a possible D gene (6 bases). Trimming took 6 bases from V and 0 from J, leaving 12 bases between them. Per germline, CDR1 MDHEN and CDR2 SYDVKM. The CDR3 is 15 residues long. CDR3 nucleotide sequence: TGTGCCAGCAGCCAGCAGGGGCTAGCCAAAAACATTCAGTACTTC. This gives the protein CASSQQGLAKNIQYF.

The chain carries TRBV19 and TRBJ2-7; D is unclear. Germline CDR1 reads LNHDA; CDR2 reads SQIVND (reference sequence). Trimming removed 3 bases at V and 2 bases at J, with 11 bases between. The CDR3 runs 14 residues. CDR3 sequence: CASSMKGAAYEQYF. The CDR3 nucleotides read TGTGCCAGTAGTATGAAAGGCGCCGCCTACGAGCAGTACTTC.